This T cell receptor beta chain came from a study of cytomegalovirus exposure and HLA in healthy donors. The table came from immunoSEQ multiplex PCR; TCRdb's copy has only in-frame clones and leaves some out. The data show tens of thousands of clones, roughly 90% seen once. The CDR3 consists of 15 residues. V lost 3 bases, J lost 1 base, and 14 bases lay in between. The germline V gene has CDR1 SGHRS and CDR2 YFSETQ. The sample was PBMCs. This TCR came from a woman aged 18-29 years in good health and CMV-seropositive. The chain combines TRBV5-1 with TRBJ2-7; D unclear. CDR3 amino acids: CASSYAVERSYEQYF. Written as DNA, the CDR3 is TGCGCCAGCAGCTACGCGGTGGAGAGGTCCTACGAGCAGTACTTC.